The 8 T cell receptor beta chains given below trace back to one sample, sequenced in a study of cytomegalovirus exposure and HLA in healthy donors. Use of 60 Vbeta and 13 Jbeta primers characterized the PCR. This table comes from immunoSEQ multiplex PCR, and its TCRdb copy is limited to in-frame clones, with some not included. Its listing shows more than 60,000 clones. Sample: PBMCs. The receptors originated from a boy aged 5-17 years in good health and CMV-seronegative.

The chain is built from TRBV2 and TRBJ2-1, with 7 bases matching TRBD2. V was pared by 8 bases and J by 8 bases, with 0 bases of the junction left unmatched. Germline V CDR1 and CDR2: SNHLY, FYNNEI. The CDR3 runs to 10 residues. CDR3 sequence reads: CASRGDEQFF. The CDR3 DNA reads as TGTGCCAGCCGGGGGGATGAGCAGTTCTTC.

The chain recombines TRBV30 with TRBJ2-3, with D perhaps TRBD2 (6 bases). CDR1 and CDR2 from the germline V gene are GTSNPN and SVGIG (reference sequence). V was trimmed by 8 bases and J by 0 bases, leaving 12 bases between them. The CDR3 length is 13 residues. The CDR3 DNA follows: TGTGCCCGAACCGGGACTAGCACAGATACGCAGTATTTT. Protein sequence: CARTGTSTDTQYF.

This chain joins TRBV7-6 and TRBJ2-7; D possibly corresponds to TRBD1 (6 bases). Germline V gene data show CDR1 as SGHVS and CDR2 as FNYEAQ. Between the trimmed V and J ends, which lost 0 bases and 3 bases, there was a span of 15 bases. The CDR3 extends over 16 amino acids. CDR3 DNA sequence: TGTGCCAGCAGCTTAGCACAGGGCGGAGTGAGCTACGAGCAGTACTTC. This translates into CASSLAQGGVSYEQYF.

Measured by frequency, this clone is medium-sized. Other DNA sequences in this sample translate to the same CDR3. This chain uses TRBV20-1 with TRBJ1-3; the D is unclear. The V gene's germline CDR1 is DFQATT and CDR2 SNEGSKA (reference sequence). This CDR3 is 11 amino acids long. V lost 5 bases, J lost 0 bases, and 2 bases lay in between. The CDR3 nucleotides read TGCAGTGCTCTCTCTGGAAACACCATATATTTT. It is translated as CSALSGNTIYF.

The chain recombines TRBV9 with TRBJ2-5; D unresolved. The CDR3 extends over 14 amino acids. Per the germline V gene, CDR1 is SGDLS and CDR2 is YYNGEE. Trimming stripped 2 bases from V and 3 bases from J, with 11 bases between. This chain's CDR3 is CASSVSAYKETQYF. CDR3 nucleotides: TGTGCCAGCAGCGTTTCAGCGTATAAAGAGACCCAGTACTTC.

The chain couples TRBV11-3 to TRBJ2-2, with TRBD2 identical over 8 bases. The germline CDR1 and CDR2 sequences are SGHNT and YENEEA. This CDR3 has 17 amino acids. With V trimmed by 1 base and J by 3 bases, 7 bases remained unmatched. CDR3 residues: CASSLGGGGFDTGELFF. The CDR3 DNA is TGTGCCAGCAGCTTAGGTGGCGGGGGGTTCGACACCGGGGAGCTGTTTTTT.

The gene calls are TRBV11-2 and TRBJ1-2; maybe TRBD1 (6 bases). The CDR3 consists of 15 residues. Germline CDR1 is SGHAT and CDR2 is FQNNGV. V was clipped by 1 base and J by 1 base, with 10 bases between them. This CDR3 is CASSLANRVNYGYTF. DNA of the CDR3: TGTGCCAGCAGCTTAGCGAACAGGGTTAACTATGGCTACACCTTC.

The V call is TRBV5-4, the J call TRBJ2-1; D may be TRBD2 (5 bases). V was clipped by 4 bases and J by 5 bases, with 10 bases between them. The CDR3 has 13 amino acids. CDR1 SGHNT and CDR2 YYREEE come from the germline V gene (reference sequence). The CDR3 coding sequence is TGTGCCAGCAGCATCTCTAGCAACAATGAGCAGTTCTTC. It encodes CASSISSNNEQFF. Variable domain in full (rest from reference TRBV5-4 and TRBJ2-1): ETGVTQSPTHLIKTRGQQVTLRCSSQSGHNTVSWYQQALGQGPQFIFQYYREEENGRGNFPPRFSGLQFPNYSSELNVNALELDDSALYLCASSISSNNEQFFGPGTRLTVL.